Listed below are T cell receptor beta chains from one sample, sequenced in a study of CD8 T cells in ankylosing spondylitis. TCRdb re-analysed the 5' RACE reads in MiXCR, keeping a single row per CDR3 protein. The sample shows approximately 300,000 distinct CDR3 sequences, approximately 8% of them seen only once. The sample was blood, either unsorted or a sorted T cell fraction (not recorded which). The receptor set was obtained from a male donor with ankylosing spondylitis. The CDR3 runs from the conserved cysteine through the conserved F or W. The order of the fields is D gene, J gene, V gene, clone size, CDR3 protein, CDR3 DNA. D genes are given only for firm matches. Expanded clones get a size class; other rows say once, few or many, or leave the size out.

>TRBD2|TRBJ2-1|TRBV14|many
CASSQGPGLAGVSSYNEQFF
TGTGCCAGCAGCCAAGGTCCGGGACTAGCGGGAGTTAGCTCCTACAATGAGCAGTTCTTC
>TRBD2|TRBJ2-2|TRBV7-2|NA
CASSLSSTSVGTGELFF
TGTGCCAGCAGCCTATCATCGACTAGCGTGGGCACCGGGGAGCTGTTTTTT
>TRBD1|TRBJ1-5|TRBV12-3/TRBV12-4|few
CASSFGTVTPPQHF
TGTGCCAGCAGTTTTGGGACAGTTACCCCGCCCCAGCATTTT
>TRBD1|TRBJ2-1|TRBV5-1|few
CASSLGQGPRYEQFF
TGCGCCAGCAGTCTTGGACAGGGCCCTCGGTATGAGCAGTTCTTC
>NA|TRBJ2-3|TRBV7-9|few
CASGHASPSTDTQYF
TGTGCCAGCGGCCACGCTAGCCCTAGCACAGATACGCAGTATTTT
>TRBD2|TRBJ2-3|TRBV6-2/TRBV6-3|few
CASSAGTSGRGSTDTQYF
TGTGCCAGCAGTGCTGGGACTAGCGGGAGAGGGAGCACAGATACGCAGTATTTT
>NA|TRBJ2-5|TRBV20-1|few
CSASGWETQYF
TGCAGTGCTAGTGGTTGGGAGACCCAGTACTTC
>NA|TRBJ2-5|TRBV5-1|many
CASSLGLNQETQYF
TGCGCCAGCAGCCTCGGCTTAAACCAAGAGACCCAGTACTTC
>TRBD1|TRBJ1-1|TRBV18|NA
CASSPPRDRNTEAFF
TGTGCCAGCTCACCACCTCGGGACAGAAACACTGAAGCTTTCTTT
>TRBD2|TRBJ2-1|TRBV7-2|NA
CASSVEASGYNEQFF
TGTGCCAGCAGCGTAGAAGCTAGCGGGTACAATGAGCAGTTCTTC